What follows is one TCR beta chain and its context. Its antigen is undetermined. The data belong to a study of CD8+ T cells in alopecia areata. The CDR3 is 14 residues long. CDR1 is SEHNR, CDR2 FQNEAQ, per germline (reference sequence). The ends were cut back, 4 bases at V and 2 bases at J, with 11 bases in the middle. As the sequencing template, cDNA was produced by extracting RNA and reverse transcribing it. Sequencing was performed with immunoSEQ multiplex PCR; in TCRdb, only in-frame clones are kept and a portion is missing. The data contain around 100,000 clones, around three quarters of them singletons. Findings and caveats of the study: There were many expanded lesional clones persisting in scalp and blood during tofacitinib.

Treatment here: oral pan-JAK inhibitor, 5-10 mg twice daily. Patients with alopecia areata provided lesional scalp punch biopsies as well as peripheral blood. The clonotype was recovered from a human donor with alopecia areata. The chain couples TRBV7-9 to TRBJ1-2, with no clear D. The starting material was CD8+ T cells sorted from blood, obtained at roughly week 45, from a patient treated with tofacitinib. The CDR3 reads CASSSSGLNYGYTF. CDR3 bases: TGTGCCAGCAGCTCCTCCGGGCTAAACTATGGCTACACCTTC.